This TCR beta chain comes out of a study of blood T cell repertoires in COVID-19. Background on the study: From the United States, Italy and Spain came samples of acute and convalescent COVID-19.

This clone has just a few counts. With 4 bases clipped from V and 2 bases from J, the junction kept 6 bases outside the gene matches. CDR1 and CDR2 from the germline V gene are SGHRS and YFSETQ. The CDR3 length is 16 residues. Per the original methods: How many nucleated cells were present was estimated from reference gene primer amplification. Measured with immunoSEQ multiplex PCR; TCRdb has only the in-frame clones, and not every one. V and J calls plus clone size are reproduced from that table; the DNA served to infer D and trimming. The table has around 74,000 clones, roughly 85% seen once. The chain employs TRBV5-1 and TRBJ2-2, with TRBD1 identical over 9 bases. This sequence was found in a young man with acute or convalescent COVID-19. The sequencing sample was made of peripheral blood. This CDR3 is CASSPGQGGNTGELFF. The CDR3 DNA is TGCGCCAGCAGCCCGGGACAGGGAGGAAACACCGGGGAGCTGTTTTTT.